This T cell receptor beta chain stems from a study of blood T cell repertoires in COVID-19 (dated by TCRdb to 2020 to 2022). For context, the study as a whole: Samples covering the acute and convalescent phases of COVID-19 were provided by collaborators in the United States, Italy and Spain. The material from the prospective study consisted of cDNA or gDNA derived from T cells, B-cell-depleted T cells, or PBMCs. The dataset comprised deeply sampled blood TCRbeta repertoires from subjects exposed to, actively infected with, or recovered from COVID-19. The repertoires were released in a freely available public database meant as a resource for research on the immune response to SARS-CoV-2. The samples were drawn from the first 160 participants of the ongoing ImmuneRACE study and from over 950 subjects provided by 6 global collaborators. The sample metadata nearly always contained a de-identified subject ID, COVID-19 status, age in years and sex. Where HLA class I and class II types were available, the types were taken from metadata supplied by the sample provider, not from assay-based typing. Findings and caveats that apply to the study as a whole: The quantity of clinical and demographic metadata differed by source and by participant and was supplied without curation.

Inclusive of the bounding cysteine and phenylalanine, the CDR3 is 14 residues long. The retained sequence is limited to the CDR3, 42 bases, with the frame set at the first base. Clipping removes 6 bases from V and 7 bases from J, with 10 as the unmatched junction base count. CDR1 and CDR2 (MNHEY, SVGAGI) derive from the germline V gene. The immunoSEQ Assay, a bias-controlled multiplex PCR, was used to amplify TCRbeta CDR3 regions from genomic DNA. On the study's bioinformatics: The number of nucleated cells in each sample was estimated by amplification of reference gene primers within the assay. To quantify the absolute abundance of each unique TCRbeta CDR3 rearrangement, sequence reads were collapsed and filtered. For each sample, productive Simpson clonality was calculated by taking the square root of Simpson's diversity index across productive rearrangements. The immuneACCESS repertoire file appears here via TCRdb, limited to in-frame rearrangements. These files lack a portion of the clones; in checked studies, under half of the deficit traces to unresolved V genes, and the cause of the others is not known. Clonal size and the V and J genes are those of that table, whereas D and trimming came from the DNA. The sample table holds 200,000 or so clones, of which 80% to 85% were seen once. The top ten hold roughly 5% of the sample.

Of note for this clone: The target of this receptor is not known. The sample holds no much larger clone one base away, and base qualities are not on file.

A second Seattle source provided samples from volunteer blood donors who had recovered from COVID-19. Collaborating institutions collected whole blood in K2EDTA tubes following their own protocols. For TCRbeta analysis, collaborator samples were shipped as frozen whole blood, as isolated PBMCs, or as DNA extracted from either sample type. The sample comprised peripheral blood. This TCR derives from a woman aged 55-69 years who had recovered from COVID-19. The rearrangement combines TRBV6-5 with TRBJ1-1, and 8 junctional nucleotides match TRBD1. The CDR3 is CASSSDRGRGEAFF. The DNA sequence is as follows: TGTGCCAGCAGCTCTGACAGGGGACGAGGTGAAGCTTTCTTT.